This record covers a single T cell receptor (beta chain). Germline V gives CDR1 KGHSH, CDR2 LQKENI. CDR3 length: 15 residues. V was pared by 6 bases and J by 2 bases, with 17 bases between. The data were taken from a study of shared clonotypes between healthy human individuals. TCRdb's copy holds only in-frame clones and misses some; the assay was immunoSEQ multiplex PCR. Altogether about 1.5 million clones are present, 95% to 99% being singletons, with the ten largest covering 0.4% to 0.55%. The sequencing input was naive CD4+ T cells sorted from blood. Regarding subset: CD45RA+ positively selected. The chain recombines TRBV18 with TRBJ2-7; no firm D call. The receptor's source is a man between 25 and 39 years old in good health. CDR3 DNA sequence: TGTGCCAGCTCCCGCGGTGACACGTTAACCTACGAGCAGTACTTC. It is translated as CASSRGDTLTYEQYF.